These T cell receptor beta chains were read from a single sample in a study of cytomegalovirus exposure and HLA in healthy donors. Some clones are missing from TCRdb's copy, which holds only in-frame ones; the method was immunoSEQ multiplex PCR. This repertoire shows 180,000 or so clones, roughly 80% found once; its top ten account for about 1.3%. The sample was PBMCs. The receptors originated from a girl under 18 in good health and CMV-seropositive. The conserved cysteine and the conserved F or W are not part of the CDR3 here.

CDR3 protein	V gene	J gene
ASSPTGGFYEQY	TRBV5-1	TRBJ2-7
ASRATGFRYEQY	TRBV28	TRBJ2-7
AWSTGTSYEQY	TRBV30	TRBJ2-7
ASSAASGSTDTQY	TRBV5-4	TRBJ2-3
ASSPDPGQEASPLH	TRBV7-7	TRBJ1-6
ASSHPRGDGNEQY	TRBV25-1	TRBJ2-7
ASADSSHEQY	TRBV6-6	TRBJ2-7
ASRFSGGLSYEQY	TRBV5-6	TRBJ2-7
ASSYKLASEQF	TRBV18	TRBJ2-1
ASSVSFSYEQY	TRBV19	TRBJ2-7
ASSLEGLAEDTQY	TRBV5-1	TRBJ2-3
ASSLGDSSNYGYT	TRBV5-5	TRBJ1-2
SVGEGGARGYT	TRBV29-1	TRBJ1-2
ATSPHPGTSAYEQY	TRBV15	TRBJ2-7
SVGSGQAFEKLF	TRBV29-1	TRBJ1-4
ASSRVDQPQH	TRBV10-2	TRBJ1-5
ASSKDLRREKLF	TRBV19	TRBJ1-4
ASSNQQVSGANVLT	TRBV7-9	TRBJ2-6
ASSPDWGSGFGTDTQY	TRBV18	TRBJ2-3
ASSQPLPGWDEQF	TRBV4-2	TRBJ2-1
ATQEGGKTQY	TRBV13	TRBJ2-5
ASRWTGRSGNTIY	TRBV7-2	TRBJ1-3
ASSLPGQGITDTQY	TRBV7-9	TRBJ2-3
ASSGFSGKGHQPQH	TRBV28	TRBJ1-5
ASSLGGAQTYEQY	TRBV6-5	TRBJ2-7
ASSSPAGPEGHNEQF	TRBV7-9	TRBJ2-1
ASSYDRVEQY	TRBV7-9	TRBJ2-7
ASSLERGLTVQETQY	TRBV5-1	TRBJ2-5
ASSGGVGYT	TRBV30	TRBJ1-2
AWSVPGQRHGYT	TRBV30	TRBJ1-2
ASSLGTGMVDTQY	TRBV27	TRBJ2-3
ASSHRGLAVYNEQF	TRBV23-1	TRBJ2-1
ASSEQGKTYEQY	TRBV27	TRBJ2-7
ATSLAGEETQY	TRBV5-1	TRBJ2-5
ASSLSGTGVQPQH	TRBV7-2	TRBJ1-5
ASSLISIAGENEQF	TRBV7-8	TRBJ2-1
ASSSQVEYEQY	TRBV6-1	TRBJ2-7
ASSLGQGSHGYT	TRBV7-9	TRBJ1-2
ASSWTPALTYEQY	TRBV5-1	TRBJ2-7
ASSLTRGGNGELF	TRBV11-2	TRBJ2-2
ASSEAGRRSGWYEQY	TRBV2	TRBJ2-7
ASSLAGVSYNEQF	TRBV5-6	TRBJ2-1
ASAFSRGANVLT	TRBV12-5	TRBJ2-6
ASRPPGAGGYT	TRBV10-1	TRBJ1-2
ASSFGGLATSTDTQY	TRBV7-9	TRBJ2-3
ASSRPGETQY	TRBV7-2	TRBJ2-5
ARSPGKNSSNQPQH	TRBV7-5	TRBJ1-5
ASSISGRAQTGELF	TRBV5-1	TRBJ2-2
ASSLVLGSSYEQY	TRBV7-6	TRBJ2-7
ASSSGPGGEQF	TRBV5-6	TRBJ2-1
AWTRRGSYNEQF	TRBV30	TRBJ2-1
ASSSIVSNTGELF	TRBV27	TRBJ2-2
ASSPPSINTEAF	TRBV18	TRBJ1-1
ASSGQGKTHEQY	TRBV2	TRBJ2-7
ATSRDIGQGYNEQF	TRBV15	TRBJ2-1
ASSSGWRKYEQY	TRBV25-1	TRBJ2-7
SVRGQYNEQF	TRBV29-1	TRBJ2-1
ASRTSGRRYEQY	TRBV27	TRBJ2-7
ASSPRRAGELF	TRBV18	TRBJ2-2